This T cell receptor (beta chain) was captured by sequencing in a study of response to subunit inactivated influenza vaccine. TCRdb called the RT-PCR reads again in MiXCR, with one record for every CDR3 protein. Seen here are about 570,000 distinct CDR3 sequences, 11% observed once, and the top ten hold approximately 10%. Germline V gives CDR1 MDHEN, CDR2 SYDVKM. The V segment lost 7 bases and the J segment 6 bases; nucleotides outside the gene matches: 8. The CDR3 loop spans 14 amino acids. The sample was also reused in another study, on T cells expressing NK-cell markers. From that report: With UMIs, 5'RACE template switching was used to make TCR beta cDNA. Seropositivity for HCMV was found in seven of the eight sequenced donors, with one seronegative. Dominant NKG2C+ clonotypes in a handful of donors made up roughly 1.0-7.5% of CD8+ T cells. A few of the donors also had these clonotypes leading their CD3+CD56-NKG2C+ fraction.

This chain connects TRBV28 to TRBJ2-4; 8 bases map to TRBD1. Sequences were derived from PBMCs from blood, sampled on the day of vaccination. The TCR sequence derives from a man aged 50-60 years who received an inactivated influenza vaccine. The CDR3 nucleotides read TGTGCCAGCAAATTCAGGGGGCGGGGAAACATTCAGTACTTC. Amino acid sequence: CASKFRGRGNIQYF. The variable domain in full, with the rest retrieved from reference TRBV28 and TRBJ2-4, is DVKVTQSSRYLVKRTGEKVFLECVQDMDHENMFWYRQDPGLGLRLIYFSYDVKMKEKGDIPEGYSVSREKKERFSLILESASTNQTSMYLCASKFRGRGNIQYFGAGTRLSVL.